This T cell receptor delta chain was retrieved from a study of gamma-delta T cells after stem cell transplantation. On this clone: This may be a read error, as it is one base from a much larger clone.

In germline, CDR1 is GEAIGNYY, CDR2 EKD. The CDR3 consists of 22 residues. TCRdb fed the RT-PCR reads to CATT. In the table there are several thousand delta-chain clones, nearly 25% of which are singletons. This receptor was taken from a human donor. It is not recorded whose cells these are; they may come from a transplant donor. The specimen was gamma-delta T cells. V is TRDV2 and J is TRDJ1, with 12 bases matching TRDD3. The CDR3 sequence: CACDPLSLEMPLGDTFTDKPIF. CDR3 coding DNA: TGTGCCTGTGACCCACTATCCTTGGAGATGCCTCTGGGGGATACGTTCACCGATAAACCCATCTTT.